The text below deals with one T cell receptor (beta chain). The table came from immunoSEQ multiplex PCR; TCRdb's copy has only in-frame clones and leaves some out. The sample lists around 260,000 clones; 80% to 90% were seen once. These data originate in a study of blood T cell repertoires in COVID-19. About the study: Acute and convalescent COVID-19 samples came from the United States, Italy and Spain. In each case, the material was cDNA or gDNA derived from T cells, B-cell-depleted T cells, or PBMCs.

Clinical history as reported by participants underpinned cohort assignment. Cohort 3 recovered donors had two negative PCRs, clearance, or symptom resolution. Sequencing was performed on PBMCs or T cells enriched from blood (not recorded which). The sequence was collected from a woman in her 30s who had recovered from COVID-19.

The CDR3 DNA reads TGTGCCAGCAGCGTAGAACGGGGGAGGCTCCACTTT. Its translation is CASSVERGRLHF. The chain couples TRBV9 to TRBJ1-6; possible D gene TRBD1, 5 bases. The germline V gene has CDR1 SGDLS and CDR2 YYNGEE. The length of the CDR3 is 12 residues. The ends were cut back, 0 bases at V and 16 bases at J, with 11 bases in the middle.